This T cell receptor (beta chain) was identified during a study of cytomegalovirus exposure and HLA in healthy donors. General study points: Cytomegalovirus-associated TCR beta chains were listed, numbering roughly 150. Later work showed greater clonal expansion in HLA-associated TCR beta chains than in equally common others. Presence/absence comparisons presumed near-even sequencing depth among donors. In a later analysis, about 17,000 TCR beta sequences were associated with HLA alleles at 0.05 false discovery rate.

The CDR3 runs 16 residues. V was trimmed by 4 bases and J by 6 bases, leaving 19 bases between them. CDR1 and CDR2 (germline): SGHKS, YYEKEE (reference sequence). As regards this clone: Antigen: not known.

The primer mix had 60 Vbeta and 13 Jbeta primers. Sequenced by immunoSEQ multiplex PCR; TCRdb stores in-frame clones only, minus some. The sample gives under 200,000 clones, about 65% of which show up once; 4.5% is in the top ten. Sequencing was done on a sample of PBMCs. The chain carries TRBV5-5 and TRBJ2-2; D might be TRBD2 (6 bases). The TCR comes from a woman aged 18-29 years in good health and CMV-seropositive. In DNA, the CDR3 is TGTGCCAGCAGCCAATTTTCTAGCGCCCTGTCCGGGGAGCTGTTTTTT. Its translation: CASSQFSSALSGELFF. Complete variable domain (other parts from reference TRBV5-5 and TRBJ2-2): DAGVTQSPTHLIKTRGQQVTLRCSPISGHKSVSWYQQVLGQGPQFIFQYYEKEERGRGNFPDRFSARQFPNYSSELNVNALLLGDSALYLCASSQFSSALSGELFFGEGSRLTVL.